These 27 T cell receptor beta chains were sequenced from one sample in a study of blood T cell repertoires in COVID-19. Assay used: immunoSEQ multiplex PCR; TCRdb lists only in-frame clones, some missing. In the table there are approximately 150,000 clones, about 88% of which are singletons. The material sequenced was peripheral blood. These TCRs come from a man in his forties or fifties with acute or convalescent COVID-19.

V gene TRBV5-4 combines with J gene TRBJ2-1, with D tentatively TRBD2 (5 bases). Germline V gene sequence: CDR1 SGHNT, CDR2 YYREEE (reference sequence). The CDR3 extends over 15 amino acids. V was pared by 4 bases and J by 7 bases, with 18 bases between. This CDR3 is CASSPDGIFPNEQFF. CDR3 DNA sequence: TGTGCCAGCAGCCCGGACGGGATTTTCCCTAATGAGCAGTTCTTC. Drawing the rest from reference TRBV5-4 and TRBJ2-1, the complete variable domain is ETGVTQSPTHLIKTRGQQVTLRCSSQSGHNTVSWYQQALGQGPQFIFQYYREEENGRGNFPPRFSGLQFPNYSSELNVNALELDDSALYLCASSPDGIFPNEQFFGPGTRLTVL.

V and J are TRBV6-1 and TRBJ1-5; TRBD1 matches at 10 bases. The length of the CDR3 is 14 residues. Per germline, CDR1 MNHNS and CDR2 SASEGT. Trimming cost V 2 bases and J 6 bases; bases outside gene matches: 1. CDR3 residues: CASSERDRGQPQHF. CDR3 bases: TGTGCCAGCAGTGAACGGGACAGGGGTCAGCCCCAGCATTTT.

V usage is TRBV5-1 and J usage is TRBJ2-5; D gene uncertain. Germline V gives CDR1 SGHRS, CDR2 YFSETQ. The CDR3 is made up of 14 amino acids. V was pared by 2 bases and J by 5 bases, with 13 bases between. The CDR3 here is CASSLISTQETQYF. CDR3 sequence (DNA): TGCGCCAGCAGCTTAATATCCACCCAGGAGACCCAGTACTTC.

The rearrangement uses TRBV28 and TRBJ2-7, with a weak D call TRBD1 (6 bases). The germline V gene encodes CDR1 MDHEN and CDR2 SYDVKM. This CDR3 has 13 residues. The V and J ends lost 3 bases and 5 bases respectively, with 11 bases between them. The CDR3 loop reads CASSFPDSNEQYF. The CDR3 DNA is TGTGCCAGCAGTTTTCCGGACAGCAACGAGCAGTACTTC.

This chain joins TRBV10-1 and TRBJ2-1; D possibly corresponds to TRBD2 (6 bases). CDR1 and CDR2 from the germline V gene are WNHNN and SYGVQD (reference sequence). V was pared by 0 bases and J by 10 bases, with 13 bases between. The CDR3 loop spans 14 amino acids. The CDR3 region is CASSESKLAREQFF. The CDR3 region has the DNA TGCGCCAGCAGTGAGTCGAAACTAGCCCGCGAGCAGTTCTTC.

The rearrangement links TRBV19 to TRBJ1-3; D is undetermined. V lost 3 bases and J 0 bases, leaving 15 bases between the germline ends. The V gene's germline CDR1 is LNHDA and CDR2 SQIVND (reference sequence). CDR3 length: 17 residues. The CDR3 sequence is CASSIRGLDYSGNTIYF. In DNA, the CDR3 is TGTGCCAGTAGTATCCGGGGTCTAGACTACTCTGGAAACACCATATATTTT.

J is TRBJ2-2 and V is TRBV2, with D unresolved. Per the germline V gene, CDR1 is SNHLY and CDR2 is FYNNEI. This CDR3 is 15 amino acids long. Trimming pared 6 bases from V and 2 bases from J, leaving 13 bases between. CDR3 loop: CASSPFRQNTGELFF. The CDR3 DNA is TGTGCCAGCAGCCCATTCCGACAAAACACCGGGGAGCTGTTTTTT.

V is TRBV9 and J is TRBJ2-5, with D perhaps TRBD2 (6 bases). V shed 3 bases and J shed 4 bases, with 10 bases lying between them. There are 13 residues in the CDR3. Germline V gene sequence: CDR1 SGDLS, CDR2 YYNGEE. The DNA for the CDR3 is TGTGCCAGCAGCGCGACTAGTAGAGAGACCCAGTACTTC. It codes for CASSATSRETQYF.

This clone was seen more than once but under ten times. V is TRBV6-5 and J is TRBJ2-7; D possibly corresponds to TRBD1 (5 bases). Trimming stripped 7 bases from V and 2 bases from J, with 12 bases between. The CDR3 totals 13 residues. CDR1 and CDR2 from the germline V gene are MNHEY and SVGAGI. CDR3 residues: CASTTPGTYEQYF. The CDR3 nucleotides are TGTGCCAGCACCACCCCAGGGACCTACGAGCAGTACTTC.

The chain uses TRBV24-1 and TRBJ1-2, with a tentative D call TRBD1 (5 bases). The V gene lost 4 bases and the J gene lost 4 bases, with 12 bases spanning the gap. The CDR3 has 14 residues. Germline CDR1 reads KGHDR; CDR2 reads SFDVKD. CDR3 bases: TGTGCCACCAGTGACCGAACTGACAGCTATGGCTACACCTTC. Its translation: CATSDRTDSYGYTF.

V is TRBV3-1 (or the pseudogene TRBV3-2) and J is TRBJ1-2; D may be TRBD1 (5 bases). V was pared by 1 base and J by 4 bases, with 7 bases between. This CDR3 has 13 amino acids. Germline V gene sequence: CDR1 LGHDT, CDR2 YNNKEL (reference sequence). The DNA of the CDR3 is TGTGCCAGCAGCCAAGCACAGGTCTATGGCTACACCTTC. Residues: CASSQAQVYGYTF.

The chain employs TRBV12-3 or TRBV12-4 and TRBJ2-1; TRBD2 aligns across 8 bases. After removal of 3 bases from V and 5 bases from J, the junction contained 0 bases not matched to a gene. The CDR3 consists of 13 residues. The CDR3 DNA reads as TGTGCCAGCAGTTTGCGGGGGGACAATGAGCAGTTCTTC. This encodes CASSLRGDNEQFF.

The J gene is TRBJ2-3, the V gene TRBV2, with D tentatively TRBD1 (6 bases). This CDR3 region has 14 residues. The germline CDR1 and CDR2 sequences are SNHLY and FYNNEI. V was clipped by 4 bases and J by 5 bases, with 13 bases between them. Written as DNA, the CDR3 is TGTGCCAGCAGTGTCCGGGGCAGGGGAGATACGCAGTATTTT. This translates into CASSVRGRGDTQYF.

The CDR3 is CASSQEPRSGLRSYNSPLHF. In DNA form, the CDR3 reads TGTGCCAGCAGCCAAGAGCCCCGGAGCGGTCTCAGGTCCTATAATTCACCCCTCCACTTT. The rearrangement joins TRBV3-1 (or the pseudogene TRBV3-2) to TRBJ1-6, with D unclear. The CDR3 sequence is 20 residues long. The V and J ends lost 0 bases and 1 base respectively, with 19 bases between them. Germline CDR1 and CDR2: LGHDT and YNNKEL (reference sequence).

The V and J genes are TRBV28 and TRBJ1-5; TRBD1 matches at 10 bases. V shed 5 bases, J shed 4 bases, and the junction held 5 bases outside the gene matches. Germline values: CDR1 MDHEN, CDR2 SYDVKM. CDR3 size: 15 residues. This CDR3 is CASSPRQGANQPQHF. CDR3 bases: TGTGCCAGCAGTCCGCGACAGGGGGCGAATCAGCCCCAGCATTTT.

The chain is built from TRBV27 and TRBJ1-1; 8 bases match TRBD1. The germline V gene has CDR1 MNHEY and CDR2 SMNVEV (reference sequence). The ends lost 4 bases at V and 3 bases at J; junction bases unmatched: 10. The CDR3 runs 16 residues. CDR3 DNA sequence: TGTGCCAGCAGTTACGACAGGGGTAAAGGGGACACTGAAGCTTTCTTT. Its protein is CASSYDRGKGDTEAFF.

The V gene is TRBV7-9, the J gene TRBJ1-1; tentative D call: TRBD1 (5 bases). Germline-derived CDR1 and CDR2 are SEHNR and FQNEAQ (reference sequence). CDR3 length: 13 residues. Between the trimmed V and J ends, which lost 5 bases and 3 bases, there was a span of 10 bases. This chain's CDR3 is CASSARGDTEAFF. As DNA, the CDR3 is TGTGCCAGCAGCGCCCGGGGGGACACTGAAGCTTTCTTT.

The chain is built from TRBV29-1 and TRBJ1-4; D is possibly TRBD1 (6 bases). This CDR3 has 13 residues. V was trimmed by 5 bases and J by 8 bases, leaving 15 bases between them. Germline V gene sequence: CDR1 SQVTM, CDR2 ANQGSEA. This chain's CDR3 is CSVRRGASEKLFF. The CDR3, as DNA: TGCAGCGTTCGCAGGGGCGCGAGCGAAAAACTGTTTTTT.

This clone was detected only once. The chain carries TRBV2 and TRBJ1-2, with D perhaps TRBD1 (5 bases). The V gene lost 7 bases and the J gene lost 5 bases, with 17 bases spanning the gap. In germline, CDR1 is SNHLY, CDR2 FYNNEI. The CDR3 is made up of 14 amino acids. This CDR3 is CASTGNEGRYGYTF. As DNA, the CDR3 is TGTGCCAGCACCGGCAATGAGGGGAGGTATGGCTACACCTTC.

The chain joins TRBV5-6 to TRBJ2-2; D perhaps matches TRBD1 (5 bases). V lost 4 bases and J 1 base, leaving 14 bases between the germline ends. From germline, CDR1 is SGHDT and CDR2 YYEEEE. The CDR3 extends over 16 amino acids. The CDR3 region has the DNA TGTGCCAGCAGCGCGCCCCAGGGTCGGAACACCGGGGAGCTGTTTTTT. This sequence encodes CASSAPQGRNTGELFF.

The chain uses TRBV5-4 and TRBJ1-1, with D tentatively TRBD1 (6 bases). Trimming stripped 0 bases from V and 0 bases from J, with 12 bases between. CDR1 and CDR2 (germline): SGHNT, YYREEE (reference sequence). The CDR3 totals 16 residues. The DNA for the CDR3 is TGTGCCAGCAGCTTGGCTCGCACAGGGCTGAACACTGAAGCTTTCTTT. As protein: CASSLARTGLNTEAFF.

The chain is built from TRBV6-5 and TRBJ1-1; D might be TRBD1 (6 bases). The CDR3 runs to 14 residues. Germline CDR1 and CDR2: MNHEY and SVGAGI. V was clipped by 7 bases and J by 6 bases, with 18 bases between them. The CDR3 nucleotides read TGTGCCAGCACCGCCCCCCCGGGACATTCTGAAGCTTTCTTT. Residues: CASTAPPGHSEAFF.

The chain employs TRBV9 and TRBJ2-1; the match to TRBD2 covers 10 bases. The CDR3 sequence is 15 residues long. After removal of 0 bases from V and 3 bases from J, the junction contained 0 bases not matched to a gene. Germline V gives CDR1 SGDLS, CDR2 YYNGEE. CDR3 sequence (DNA): TGTGCCAGCAGCGTAGGGACTAGCGGCTACAATGAGCAGTTCTTC. This encodes CASSVGTSGYNEQFF.

This sequence joins TRBV4-1 and TRBJ1-2, with 10 positions matching TRBD1. CDR1 is MGHRA and CDR2 is YSYEKL in the germline V gene. This CDR3 has 14 amino acids. With V trimmed by 5 bases and J by 2 bases, 2 bases remained unmatched. CDR3 nucleotide sequence: TGCGCCAGCAGCGCGGGACAGGGGAACTATGGCTACACCTTC. This codes for CASSAGQGNYGYTF.

The chain employs TRBV6-5 and TRBJ2-3; D unclear. Germline V lookup: CDR1 MNHEY, CDR2 SVGAGI. This CDR3 spans 13 amino acids. Trimming pared 8 bases from V and 5 bases from J, leaving 14 bases between. The CDR3 DNA is TGTGCCAGCCGCCCAGGCACGTTAGATACGCAGTATTTT. The encoded protein is CASRPGTLDTQYF.

The gene calls are TRBV6-5 and TRBJ2-7; TRBD1 matches 12 bases. The CDR3 loop spans 15 amino acids. Germline lookup yields CDR1 MNHEY and CDR2 SVGAGI. V trimming: 4 bases; J trimming: 5 bases; junction bases outside the gene matches: 6. The CDR3 DNA is TGTGCCAGCAGTTTCGGGACAGGGGGCTACCACGAGCAGTACTTC. It specifies CASSFGTGGYHEQYF.

This clone has just a few counts. The V call is TRBV5-1, the J call TRBJ2-7, with a tentative D call TRBD1 (6 bases). The CDR3 runs to 12 residues. V shed 5 bases and J shed 8 bases, with 14 bases lying between them. Germline CDR1 and CDR2: SGHRS and YFSETQ. CDR3 in DNA: TGCGCCAGCAGAGAGGCCCAGGGGCAGCAGTACTTC. It yields the protein CASREAQGQQYF.